This T cell receptor (beta chain) comes out of a study of shared clonotypes between healthy human individuals. Turning to this clone: The target antigen is unknown.

TCRdb's table, derived via immunoSEQ multiplex PCR, lists solely in-frame clones and lacks some. The table has about 2.1 million clones, approximately 92% seen once; the top ten hold around 1.7%. Study findings and constraints: Generation of non-shared clonotypes was less probable than generation of clonotypes shared by all four donors.

This CDR3 spans 16 amino acids. Trimming removed 4 bases from V and 0 bases from J; junction bases left unmatched: 5. CDR1 and CDR2 (germline): SGDLS, YYNGEE. It was CD45RO-negative cells, positively selected for CCR7, that made up naive CD8 cells, with terminally differentiated effector memory CD45RA+ cells excluded. Everyone who donated was a Caucasian adult who lived in Nashville, Tennessee. This receptor was obtained from a man between 18 and 35 years old in good health. Some clones in this sample may be carry-over from other donors' samples. The rearrangement links TRBV9 to TRBJ2-3; 10 bases fit TRBD2. The specimen sequenced was naive CD8+ T cells from PBMCs. The CDR3 DNA reads as TGTGCCAGCAGCTCAGCGGGAGGGTTCAGCACAGATACGCAGTATTTT. Translating gives CASSSAGGFSTDTQYF.